The clone carrying this T cell receptor (beta chain) was observed at least ten times. Its antigen is as yet unknown. Using its own MiXCR run on the reads, TCRdb lists one record per CDR3 protein. The sample contains hundreds of thousands of distinct CDR3 sequences, roughly 10% of which appear only once. This sample is part of a study of T cell repertoires in cytomegalovirus infection. Background on the study: Shared public TCR beta signatures pointed to both CMV infection and a matching HLA type.

Germline-derived CDR1 and CDR2 are LGHDT and YNNKEL (reference sequence). The CDR3 consists of 12 residues. V was trimmed by 1 base and J by 7 bases, leaving 6 bases between them. Regarding the study as a whole: Summed frequency of public TCR beta families distinguished CMV carriers with the relevant HLA. In two of eight donors, the top clonotype was HLA-C-restricted CMV-specific.

The source is a human donor in good health (CMV status not recorded). Some clones in this sample may be carry-over from other donors' samples. The chain combines TRBV3-1 with TRBJ2-3; no reliable D call. The sample taken for sequencing was PBMCs. CDR3 DNA sequence: TGTGCCAGCAGCCAAGTTTGGAATACGCAGTATTTT. Amino acids: CASSQVWNTQYF.